The text below deals with one T cell receptor (beta chain). The authors used template switching to add a universal primer site and gave cDNA unique molecular identifiers. TCRdb analysed the 5' RACE reads with MiXCR anew, one entry per CDR3 protein. This repertoire shows around 250,000 distinct CDR3 sequences, roughly 12% found once; its top ten account for 3.5% to 4.5%. The sample comes from a study of identical twins. The CDR3 is made up of 16 amino acids. V shed 4 bases, J shed 3 bases, and the junction held 9 bases outside the gene matches. The V gene's germline CDR1 is SGHDT and CDR2 YYEEEE. In addition, the sample was reused for a study of yellow fever vaccine responses in identical twins.

What was sequenced was memory (CD45RO+) T cells sorted from blood. The source of this sequence is a woman aged 18-29 years in good health. The chain uses TRBV5-6 and TRBJ2-3, with 9 bases that match TRBD1. CDR3 region: CASSLQQGAGTDTQYF. CDR3 nucleotide sequence: TGTGCCAGCAGCCTCCAACAGGGGGCGGGAACAGATACGCAGTATTTT.